This TCR beta chain is drawn from a study of CD8+ T cells in alopecia areata. The ends were cut back, 4 bases at V and 3 bases at J, with 18 bases in the middle. This CDR3 contains 16 residues. Germline V gene lookup returns CDR1 MNHEY and CDR2 SMNVEV (reference sequence). Reverse transcription of extracted RNA yielded cDNA, which provided the sequencing template. TCRdb's table, derived via immunoSEQ multiplex PCR, lists solely in-frame clones and lacks some. The table records 150,000 or so clones, 55% of them present only once. J is TRBJ1-1 and V is TRBV27; D uncertain. Sequencing used CD4+ T cells sorted from blood. The receptor comes from a human donor in good health. The CDR3 reads CASSSFWAAPHTEAFF. CDR3 sequence (DNA): TGTGCCAGCAGTTCCTTTTGGGCCGCGCCGCACACTGAAGCTTTCTTT.